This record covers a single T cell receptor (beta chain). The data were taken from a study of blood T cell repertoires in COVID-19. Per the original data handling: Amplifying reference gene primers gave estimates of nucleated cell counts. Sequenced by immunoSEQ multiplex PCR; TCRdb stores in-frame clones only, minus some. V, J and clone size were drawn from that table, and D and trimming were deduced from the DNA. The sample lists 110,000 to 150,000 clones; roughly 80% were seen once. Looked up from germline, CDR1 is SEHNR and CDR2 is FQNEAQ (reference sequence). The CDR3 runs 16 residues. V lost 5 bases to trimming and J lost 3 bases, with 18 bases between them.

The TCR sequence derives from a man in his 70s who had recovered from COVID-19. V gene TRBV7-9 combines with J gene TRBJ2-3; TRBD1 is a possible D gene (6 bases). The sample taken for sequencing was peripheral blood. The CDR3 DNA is TGTGCCAGCAGCCCGCTCCCGAGGACAGCAACAGATACGCAGTATTTT. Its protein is CASSPLPRTATDTQYF. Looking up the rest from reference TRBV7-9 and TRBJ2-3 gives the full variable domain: DTGVSQNPRHKITKRGQNVTFRCDPISEHNRLYWYRQTLGQGPEFLTYFQNEAQLEKSRLLSDRFSAERPKGSFSTLEIQRTEQGDSAMYLCASSPLPRTATDTQYFGPGTRLTVL.